This TCR beta chain was obtained from a study of T cell responses to AZD1222 COVID-19 vaccine. General study points: Spike-specific TCR repertoires showed rising breadth and depth after two AZD1222 doses.

The repertoire was sequenced with immunoSEQ multiplex PCR; TCRdb's copy has only in-frame clones and lacks some. The data show approximately 150,000 clones, roughly 90% seen once. The V gene end was trimmed by 2 bases and the J gene end by 16 bases; junction bases not matched to a gene: 5. Per the germline V gene, CDR1 is SGHNT and CDR2 is YENEEA. The CDR3 spans 12 residues. Remarks on this clone: Its antigen is undetermined.

This TCR was sampled from an adult who received the AZD1222 COVID-19 vaccine. The rearrangement uses TRBV11-3 and TRBJ2-1; the match to TRBD2 covers 10 bases. The input for sequencing was peripheral blood, taken 28 days after the second AZD1222 dose. This CDR3 reads CASSLWSGRAFF. The DNA of the CDR3 is TGTGCCAGCAGCTTATGGAGCGGGAGGGCCTTCTTC.